This T cell receptor beta chain was recovered during a study of OX40 agonist ivuxolimab in advanced cancers. Across the study: In this cohort, patients received ivuxolimab, an agonistic anti-OX40 (CD134) antibody. It was permissible to have had prior anti-PD-1, anti-PD-L1 or anti-CTLA-4 therapy, and around 40% had some.

The V end was cut by 4 bases, the J end by 0 bases, with 13 bases between. This CDR3 is built from 15 residues. Germline loops: CDR1 SQVTM, CDR2 ANQGSEA. This clone appeared once. Its antigen remains unidentified. Data came from immunoSEQ multiplex PCR; TCRdb stores just in-frame clones and leaves some out. The sample has 55,000 to 70,000 clones; 70% to 90% are singletons. Overall study findings and caveats: With doses of 0.1-3.0 mg/kg, partial responders showed among the lowest clonal expansion. Certain nonresponders likewise exhibited a low normalized T-cell clonal expansion.

The material was CD4+ or CD8+ T cells sorted from blood, obtained in a trial of the OX40 agonist ivuxolimab. This receptor was taken from an adult with an advanced solid tumor such as melanoma, head and neck, liver or kidney cancer. The chain carries TRBV29-1 and TRBJ1-5, with a tentative D call TRBD1 (5 bases). CDR3 DNA: TGCAGCGTTGTCTTTGAGGGGTATAGCAATCAGCCCCAGCATTTT. Amino acids: CSVVFEGYSNQPQHF.